Described below is a single T cell receptor beta chain sequence and its context. Its antigen is currently unknown. Profiling relied on immunoSEQ multiplex PCR, and the TCRdb table lists in-frame clones only, not all of them. The sample carries 95,000 to 150,000 clones, 80% to 90% recorded once. The data originate from a study of radiotherapy plus CTLA-4 blockade in lung cancer. Background on the study: The study recorded objective responses in about 20% of patients and disease control in approximately 33%.

The germline CDR1 and CDR2 sequences are MDHEN and SYDVKM. V gave up 5 bases and J gave up 5 bases; unmatched junction bases: 10. The CDR3 runs to 15 residues. People whose metastatic non-small-cell lung cancer was chemo-refractory got focal radiation along with CTLA-4 blockade by ipilimumab. Broader study findings: Response was reportedly best predicted by early blood T cell clone dynamics, with interferon-beta. Following radiotherapy plus ipilimumab, tumor-derived TCR clones expanded in the blood.

The chain is built from TRBV28 and TRBJ1-1, with 8 bases identical to TRBD1. This material consisted of peripheral blood, taken from a patient treated with radiotherapy plus ipilimumab. The clonotype was recovered from a human donor with non-small cell lung cancer that progressed on radiotherapy plus ipilimumab. The CDR3: CASSLPGGGWTEAFF. Written as DNA, the CDR3 is TGTGCCAGCAGTCTCCCAGGGGGCGGATGGACTGAAGCTTTCTTT.